Below, 21 T cell receptor beta chains from the same sample are listed, as sequenced in a study of blood T cell repertoires in COVID-19. This table comes from immunoSEQ multiplex PCR, and its TCRdb copy is limited to in-frame clones, with some not included. The table includes about 55,000 clones, 80% to 90% detected once. Sequenced material: peripheral blood. These receptors were collected from a man between 40 and 49 years old with COVID-19, enrolled during active disease.

The rearrangement uses TRBV24-1 and TRBJ2-7; TRBD1 aligns across 9 bases. The V and J ends lost 7 bases and 7 bases, in that order; junction bases with no gene match: 7. The CDR3 is 13 amino acids. Germline CDR1 and CDR2: KGHDR and SFDVKD. CDR3 sequence (DNA): TGTGCCACCAGCAACAGGGGGCTTGGGGAGCAGTACTTC. Translation gives CATSNRGLGEQYF.

In DNA, the CDR3 is TGTGCCAGCAGCTTAGCTTCCGCTAACTATGGCTACACCTTC. Protein product: CASSLASANYGYTF. The chain recombines TRBV7-9 with TRBJ1-2; D remains unclear. The CDR3 has 14 residues. V lost 0 bases to trimming and J lost 0 bases, with 5 bases between them. Germline CDR1 reads SEHNR; CDR2 reads FQNEAQ (reference sequence).

This clone showed up just once. The chain joins TRBV2 to TRBJ2-3; D call uncertain. V was trimmed by 8 bases and J by 0 bases, leaving 15 bases between them. Germline V gives CDR1 SNHLY, CDR2 FYNNEI. CDR3 length: 15 residues. Here the CDR3 reads CASQVATWSTDTQYF. The CDR3 DNA reads TGTGCCAGCCAAGTGGCGACATGGAGCACAGATACGCAGTATTTT.

V is TRBV6-4 and J is TRBJ1-6, with TRBD1 identical over 8 bases. After removal of 0 bases from V and 8 bases from J, the junction contained 3 bases not matched to a gene. This CDR3 spans 15 amino acids. Germline loops: CDR1 MRHNA, CDR2 SNTAGT. CDR3 sequence reads: CASSDSTGGHSPLHF. In DNA form, the CDR3 reads TGTGCCAGCAGTGACTCCACAGGGGGACATTCACCCCTCCACTTT.

The chain carries TRBV6-5 and TRBJ1-6; D perhaps matches TRBD1 (6 bases). Germline V gives CDR1 MNHEY, CDR2 SVGAGI. Trimming removed 8 bases at V and 0 bases at J, with 11 bases between. This CDR3 is 15 amino acids long. CDR3 residues: CASGQMSSYNSPLHF. CDR3 nucleotide sequence: TGTGCCAGCGGACAGATGAGCTCCTATAATTCACCCCTCCACTTT.

V and J are TRBV5-1 and TRBJ2-1, with 7 bases fitting TRBD2. The germline gives CDR1 SGHRS, CDR2 YFSETQ. V shed 7 bases and J 6 bases; nucleotides not matched to a gene: 7. The length of the CDR3 is 13 residues. The CDR3 spells CASGGDWVNEQFF. The CDR3 region has the DNA TGCGCCAGCGGGGGGGACTGGGTCAATGAGCAGTTCTTC.

V is TRBV27 and J is TRBJ2-7; 8 nucleotides align to TRBD1. Germline V lookup: CDR1 MNHEY, CDR2 SMNVEV (reference sequence). The CDR3 extends over 15 amino acids. V lost 5 bases and J lost 6; bases outside the gene matches: 12. The CDR3 region is CASSHSRTGKSEQYF. The CDR3 nucleotides are TGTGCCAGCAGTCATTCAAGGACAGGGAAGAGCGAGCAGTACTTC.

In DNA form, the CDR3 reads TGTGCCAGCAAACAGGGGGAGGGTAATATCAATCAGCCCCAGCATTTT. Amino acids: CASKQGEGNINQPQHF. The rearrangement links TRBV19 to TRBJ1-5; TRBD1 matches 8 bases. Germline CDR1 and CDR2: LNHDA and SQIVND (reference sequence). The CDR3 extends over 16 amino acids. Germline trimming cut 9 bases from V and 3 bases from J; bases unmatched to any gene: 13.

The rearrangement links TRBV3-1 (or the pseudogene TRBV3-2) to TRBJ2-1; TRBD2 aligns across 10 bases. The J segment lost 0 bases and the V segment lost 2 bases, leaving 13 bases of the junction unmatched. The CDR3 contains 20 residues. CDR1 LGHDT and CDR2 YNNKEL come from the germline V gene (reference sequence). The CDR3 protein is CASSQPSGGALPSSYNEQFF. CDR3 DNA sequence: TGTGCCAGCAGCCAACCGAGCGGGGGGGCACTACCGAGCTCCTACAATGAGCAGTTCTTC.

J is TRBJ2-3 and V is TRBV7-3, with 10 bases that match TRBD2. Germline V gives CDR1 SGHTA, CDR2 FQGTGA. V gave up 6 bases and J gave up 2 bases; unmatched junction bases: 11. CDR3 size: 17 residues. DNA of the CDR3: TGTGCCAGCAGGTTTCCGGGACTAGCGAATAACACAGATACGCAGTATTTT. Translation gives CASRFPGLANNTDTQYF.

J is TRBJ2-2 and V is TRBV9; 12 positions match TRBD2. Looked up from germline, CDR1 is SGDLS and CDR2 is YYNGEE. This CDR3 comprises 16 residues. The trim removed 3 bases at V and 7 bases at J, leaving 7 bases unmatched. The CDR3 protein is CASSGSSGRAFGELFF. The CDR3 nucleotides read TGTGCCAGCAGCGGTTCTAGCGGGAGGGCCTTCGGGGAGCTGTTTTTT.

The rearrangement uses TRBV28 and TRBJ1-2; 9 nucleotides match TRBD1. This CDR3 has 14 residues. The germline CDR1 and CDR2 sequences are MDHEN and SYDVKM. V trimming: 2 bases; J trimming: 8 bases; junction bases outside the gene matches: 6. CDR3 DNA: TGTGCCAGCAGTTTAAACAACAGGGGGCACGGCTACACCTTC. Its protein product is CASSLNNRGHGYTF.

In this sample, this clone turned up a few times. The chain recombines TRBV19 with TRBJ2-2, with D hard to call. V gave up 1 base and J gave up 4 bases, with 10 bases separating them. Germline V gene data show CDR1 as LNHDA and CDR2 as SQIVND (reference sequence). This CDR3 is built from 15 residues. In DNA, the CDR3 is TGTGCCAGTAGTATAGGAGCTCACCCCACCGGGGAGCTGTTTTTT. This encodes CASSIGAHPTGELFF. The full variable domain, completed using reference TRBV19 and TRBJ2-2, is DGGITQSPKYLFRKEGQNVTLSCEQNLNHDAMYWYRQDPGQGLRLIYYSQIVNDFQKGDIAEGYSVSREKKESFPLTVTSAQKNPTAFYLCASSIGAHPTGELFFGEGSRLTVL.

J is TRBJ1-3 and V is TRBV10-3; 8 bases are shared with TRBD1. CDR1 is ENHRY and CDR2 is SYGVKD in the germline V gene. The CDR3 is made up of 17 amino acids. The junction had 9 bases not matched to a gene; V was cut back by 2 bases and J by 3 bases. The CDR3 spells CAISEDRGSVFGNTIYF. The DNA of the CDR3 is TGTGCCATCAGTGAGGACAGGGGCTCGGTCTTTGGAAACACCATATATTTT.

This chain uses TRBV28 with TRBJ2-7, with 8 nucleotides matching TRBD1. CDR1 MDHEN and CDR2 SYDVKM come from the germline V gene. This CDR3 is 14 amino acids long. Germline trimming cut 3 bases from V and 7 bases from J; bases unmatched to any gene: 8. CDR3 sequence: CASSFRGRSGEQYF. CDR3 DNA sequence: TGTGCCAGCAGTTTCAGGGGGCGATCGGGAGAGCAGTACTTC.

The rearrangement uses TRBV10-3 and TRBJ1-2, with 9 positions matching TRBD1. This CDR3 has 14 amino acids. V gave up 10 bases and J gave up 6 bases; unmatched junction bases: 12. The V gene's germline CDR1 is ENHRY and CDR2 SYGVKD. The CDR3 loop reads CATLQGAVGDGYTF. In nucleotides, the CDR3 is TGTGCCACGCTACAGGGGGCAGTAGGAGATGGCTACACCTTC.

This chain uses TRBV5-1 with TRBJ2-7; 9 bases are shared with TRBD1. The CDR3 is 13 residues long. Germline CDR1 and CDR2: SGHRS and YFSETQ. Losses at the gene ends were 4 bases for V and 6 bases for J; bases not matched to a gene: 5. This CDR3 is CASSPATGGEQYF. Written as DNA, the CDR3 is TGCGCCAGCAGCCCCGCGACAGGGGGCGAGCAGTACTTC. Full variable domain (remainder filled in from reference TRBV5-1 and TRBJ2-7): KAGVTQTPRYLIKTRGQQVTLSCSPISGHRSVSWYQQTPGQGLQFLFEYFSETQRNKGNFPGRFSGRQFSNSRSEMNVSTLELGDSALYLCASSPATGGEQYFGPGTRLTVT.

The CDR3 region is CASSLADRGPEETQYF. In nucleotides, the CDR3 is TGTGCCAGCAGCTTGGCGGACAGGGGGCCGGAAGAGACCCAGTACTTC. This chain connects TRBV5-4 to TRBJ2-5; TRBD1 agrees at 11 bases. The germline V gene encodes CDR1 SGHNT and CDR2 YYREEE (reference sequence). The CDR3 extends over 16 amino acids. V lost 0 bases, J lost 3 bases, and 4 bases stayed unmatched.

The chain uses TRBV18 and TRBJ1-2; a weak D match, TRBD1 (5 bases). The CDR3 contains 19 residues. The germline V gene encodes CDR1 KGHSH and CDR2 LQKENI. Trimming took 2 bases from V and 1 from J, leaving 23 bases between them. The CDR3 is CASSPVMLQRGRGNYGYTF. The CDR3 DNA follows: TGTGCCAGCTCACCAGTCATGCTCCAGAGAGGGAGGGGTAACTATGGCTACACCTTC.

This chain joins TRBV2 and TRBJ1-3, with 8 bases fitting TRBD1. The V gene end was trimmed by 6 bases and the J gene end by 0 bases; junction bases not matched to a gene: 7. This CDR3 comprises 16 residues. The germline V gene has CDR1 SNHLY and CDR2 FYNNEI. The CDR3 DNA is TGTGCCAGCAGGTCCGGGACAGGCAGCTCTGGAAACACCATATATTTT. Residues: CASRSGTGSSGNTIYF.

CDR3: CASSLFGAQETQYF. The CDR3, as DNA: TGTGCCAGCAGTTTATTTGGGGCCCAAGAGACCCAGTACTTC. The V call is TRBV28, the J call TRBJ2-5; possible D gene TRBD1, 5 bases. There are 14 residues in the CDR3. V lost 1 base and J 1 base, leaving 7 bases between the germline ends. Germline CDR1 and CDR2: MDHEN and SYDVKM.